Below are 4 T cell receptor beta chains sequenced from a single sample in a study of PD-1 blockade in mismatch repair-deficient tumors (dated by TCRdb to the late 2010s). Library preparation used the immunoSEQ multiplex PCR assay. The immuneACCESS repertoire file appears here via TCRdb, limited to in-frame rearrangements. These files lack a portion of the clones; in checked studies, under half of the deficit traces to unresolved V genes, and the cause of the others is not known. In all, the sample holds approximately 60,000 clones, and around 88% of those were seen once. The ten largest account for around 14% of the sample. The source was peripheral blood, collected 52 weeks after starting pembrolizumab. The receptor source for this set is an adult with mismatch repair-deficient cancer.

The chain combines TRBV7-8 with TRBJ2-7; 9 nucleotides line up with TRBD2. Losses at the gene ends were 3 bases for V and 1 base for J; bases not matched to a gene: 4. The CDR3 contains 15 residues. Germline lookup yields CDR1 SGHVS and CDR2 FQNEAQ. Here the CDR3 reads CASSFGREGSYEQYF. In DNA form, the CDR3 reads TGTGCCAGCAGCTTTGGGCGGGAGGGTTCCTACGAGCAGTACTTC.

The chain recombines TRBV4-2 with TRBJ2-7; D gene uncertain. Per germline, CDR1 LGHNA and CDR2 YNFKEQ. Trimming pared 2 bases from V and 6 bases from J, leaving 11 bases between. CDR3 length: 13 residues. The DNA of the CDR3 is TGTGCCAGCAGCCAACTCCCCCAGGCCGAGCAGTACTTC. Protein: CASSQLPQAEQYF.

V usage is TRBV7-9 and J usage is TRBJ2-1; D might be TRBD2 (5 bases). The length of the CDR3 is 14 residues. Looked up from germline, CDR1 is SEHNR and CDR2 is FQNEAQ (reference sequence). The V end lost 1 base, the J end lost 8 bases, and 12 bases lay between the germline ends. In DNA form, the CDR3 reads TGTGCCAGCAGCTTAGAGGGAGCGTCGGATGAGCAGTTCTTC. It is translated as CASSLEGASDEQFF.

The DNA of the CDR3 is TGTGCCAGCAGTTCAAGTTGGATGAACACTGAAGCTTTCTTT. This gives the protein CASSSSWMNTEAFF. V and J are TRBV28 and TRBJ1-1, with D unresolved. V lost 4 bases and J 0 bases, leaving 9 bases between the germline ends. The CDR3 has 14 residues. Germline-derived CDR1 and CDR2 are MDHEN and SYDVKM.